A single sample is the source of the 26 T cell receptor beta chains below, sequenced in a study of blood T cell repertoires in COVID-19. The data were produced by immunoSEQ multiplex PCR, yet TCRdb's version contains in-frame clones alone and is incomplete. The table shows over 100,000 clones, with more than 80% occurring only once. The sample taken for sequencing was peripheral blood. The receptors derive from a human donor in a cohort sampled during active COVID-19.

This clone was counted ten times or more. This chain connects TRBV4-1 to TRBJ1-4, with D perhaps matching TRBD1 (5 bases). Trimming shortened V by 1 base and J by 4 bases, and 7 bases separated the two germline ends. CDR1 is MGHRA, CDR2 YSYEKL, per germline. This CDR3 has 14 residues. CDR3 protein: CASSQGQGNEKLFF. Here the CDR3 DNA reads TGCGCCAGCAGCCAAGGCCAGGGTAATGAAAAACTGTTTTTT.

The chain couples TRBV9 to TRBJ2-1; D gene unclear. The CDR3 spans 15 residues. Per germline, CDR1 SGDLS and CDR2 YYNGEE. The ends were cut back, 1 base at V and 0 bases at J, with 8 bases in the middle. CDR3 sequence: CASSVSPSSYNEQFF. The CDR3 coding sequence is TGTGCCAGCAGCGTAAGTCCGAGCTCCTACAATGAGCAGTTCTTC.

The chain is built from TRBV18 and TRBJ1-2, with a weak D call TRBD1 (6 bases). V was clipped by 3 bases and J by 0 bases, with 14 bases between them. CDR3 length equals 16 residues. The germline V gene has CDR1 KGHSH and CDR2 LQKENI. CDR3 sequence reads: CASSPQGSLANYGYTF. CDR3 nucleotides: TGTGCCAGCTCACCGCAGGGGTCCTTAGCTAACTATGGCTACACCTTC.

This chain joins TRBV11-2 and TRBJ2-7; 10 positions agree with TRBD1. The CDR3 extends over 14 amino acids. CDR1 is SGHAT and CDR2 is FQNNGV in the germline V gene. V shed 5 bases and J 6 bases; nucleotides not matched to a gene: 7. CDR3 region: CASSTGTGAPEQYF. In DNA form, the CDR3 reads TGTGCCAGCAGCACTGGGACAGGGGCGCCCGAGCAGTACTTC.

The CDR3 is CASSLAVGANTQYF. Here the CDR3 DNA reads TGTGCCAGCAGCTTAGCGGTAGGGGCCAATACGCAGTATTTT. The gene calls are TRBV7-2 and TRBJ2-3; tentative D call: TRBD1 (5 bases). Germline V gene sequence: CDR1 SGHTA, CDR2 FQGNSA. V shed 0 bases and J shed 7 bases, with 11 bases lying between them. This CDR3 has 14 residues.

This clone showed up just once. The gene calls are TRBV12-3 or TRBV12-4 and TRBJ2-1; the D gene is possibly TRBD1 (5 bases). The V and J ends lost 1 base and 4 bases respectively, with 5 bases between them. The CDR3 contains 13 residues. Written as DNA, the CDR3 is TGTGCCAGCAGTTTAGGGACATACAATGAGCAGTTCTTC. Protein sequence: CASSLGTYNEQFF.

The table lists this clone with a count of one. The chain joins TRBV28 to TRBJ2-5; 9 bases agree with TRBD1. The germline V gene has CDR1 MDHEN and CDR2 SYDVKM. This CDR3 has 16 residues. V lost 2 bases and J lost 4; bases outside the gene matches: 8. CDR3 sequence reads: CASSLNSGQGRETQYF. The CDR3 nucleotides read TGTGCCAGCAGTTTAAATTCGGGACAGGGTCGAGAGACCCAGTACTTC.

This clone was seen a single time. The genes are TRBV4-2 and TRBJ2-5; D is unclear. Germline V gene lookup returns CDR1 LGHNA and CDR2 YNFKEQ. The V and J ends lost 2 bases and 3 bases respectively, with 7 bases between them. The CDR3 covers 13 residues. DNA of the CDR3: TGTGCCAGCAGCCAAAGAACAGAAGAGACCCAGTACTTC. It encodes CASSQRTEETQYF.

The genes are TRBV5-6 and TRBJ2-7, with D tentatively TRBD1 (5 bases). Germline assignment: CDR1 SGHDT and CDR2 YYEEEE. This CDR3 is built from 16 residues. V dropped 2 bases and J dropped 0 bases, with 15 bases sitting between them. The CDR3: CASSLVSQAHSYEQYF. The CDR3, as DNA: TGTGCCAGCAGCTTAGTTTCACAGGCTCACTCCTACGAGCAGTACTTC.

The CDR3 here is CASSQDQGTPFYNEQFF. As DNA, the CDR3 is TGTGCCAGCAGCCAAGATCAGGGGACACCCTTTTACAATGAGCAGTTCTTC. V gene TRBV4-2 combines with J gene TRBJ2-1; maybe TRBD1 (6 bases). Germline values: CDR1 LGHNA, CDR2 YNFKEQ. The CDR3 has 17 residues. V lost 0 bases and J lost 4, with 16 bases in between.

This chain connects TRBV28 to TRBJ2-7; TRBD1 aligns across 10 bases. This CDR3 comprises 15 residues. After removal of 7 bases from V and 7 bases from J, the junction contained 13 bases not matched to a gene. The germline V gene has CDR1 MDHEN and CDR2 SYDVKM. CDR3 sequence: CASTNAGQGSLEQYF. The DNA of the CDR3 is TGTGCCAGCACCAATGCGGGACAGGGGTCCTTGGAGCAGTACTTC.

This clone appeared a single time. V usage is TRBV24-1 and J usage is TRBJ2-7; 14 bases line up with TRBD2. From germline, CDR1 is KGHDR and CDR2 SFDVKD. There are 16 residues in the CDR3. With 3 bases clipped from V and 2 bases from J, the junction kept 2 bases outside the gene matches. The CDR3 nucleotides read TGTGCCACCAGTGATGGACTAGCGGGGGGCCCCTACGAGCAGTACTTC. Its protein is CATSDGLAGGPYEQYF.

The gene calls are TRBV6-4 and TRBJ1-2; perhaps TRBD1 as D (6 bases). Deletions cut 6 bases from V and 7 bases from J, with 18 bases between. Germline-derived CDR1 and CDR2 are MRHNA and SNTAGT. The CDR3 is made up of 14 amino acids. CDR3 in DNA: TGTGCCAGCAGCCCACAGGGTGGCCAGGCTGGCTACACCTTC. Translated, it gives CASSPQGGQAGYTF.

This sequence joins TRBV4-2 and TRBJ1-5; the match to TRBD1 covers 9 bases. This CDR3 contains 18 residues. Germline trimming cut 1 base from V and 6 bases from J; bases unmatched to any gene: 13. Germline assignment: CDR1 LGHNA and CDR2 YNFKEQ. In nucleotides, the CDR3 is TGTGCCAGCAGCCAAGGGGTTACAGGGGGCGCGTTGGGTCAGCCCCAGCATTTT. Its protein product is CASSQGVTGGALGQPQHF.

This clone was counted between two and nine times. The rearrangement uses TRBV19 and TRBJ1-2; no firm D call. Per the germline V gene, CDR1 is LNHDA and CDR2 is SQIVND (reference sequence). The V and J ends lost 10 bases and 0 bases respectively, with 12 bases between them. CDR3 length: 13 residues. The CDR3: CATQTQANYGYTF. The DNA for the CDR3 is TGTGCCACCCAGACTCAAGCTAACTATGGCTACACCTTC.

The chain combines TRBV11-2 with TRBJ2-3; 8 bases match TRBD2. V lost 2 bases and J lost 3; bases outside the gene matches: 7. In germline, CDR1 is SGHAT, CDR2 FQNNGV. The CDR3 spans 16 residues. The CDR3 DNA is TGTGCCAGCAGCTTATGGGCGGGAGGCGGAACAGATACGCAGTATTTT. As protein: CASSLWAGGGTDTQYF.

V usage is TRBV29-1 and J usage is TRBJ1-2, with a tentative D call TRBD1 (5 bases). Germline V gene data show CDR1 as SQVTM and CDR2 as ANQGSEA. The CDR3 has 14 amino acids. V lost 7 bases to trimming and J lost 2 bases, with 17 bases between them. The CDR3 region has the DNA TGCAGCGCCGCCCCAGGGTCCTTCAACTATGGCTACACCTTC. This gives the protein CSAAPGSFNYGYTF.

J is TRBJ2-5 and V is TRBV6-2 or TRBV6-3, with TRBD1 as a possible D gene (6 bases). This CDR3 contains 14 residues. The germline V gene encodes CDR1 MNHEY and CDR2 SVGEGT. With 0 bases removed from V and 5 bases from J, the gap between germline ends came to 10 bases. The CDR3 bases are TGTGCCAGCAGTTACTCGGGGACAAGGGAGACCCAGTACTTC. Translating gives CASSYSGTRETQYF.

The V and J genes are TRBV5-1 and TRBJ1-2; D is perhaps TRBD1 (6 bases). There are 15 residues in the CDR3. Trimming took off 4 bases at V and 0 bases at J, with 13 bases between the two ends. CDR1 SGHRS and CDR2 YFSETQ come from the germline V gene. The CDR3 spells CASSPDSTPNYGYTF. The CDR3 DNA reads TGCGCCAGCAGCCCGGACAGTACCCCTAACTATGGCTACACCTTC.

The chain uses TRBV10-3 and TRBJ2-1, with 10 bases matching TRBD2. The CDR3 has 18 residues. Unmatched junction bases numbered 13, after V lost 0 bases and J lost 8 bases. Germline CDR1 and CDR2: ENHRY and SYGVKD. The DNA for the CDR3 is TGTGCCATCAGTGAGTCGTTCGGGGCTAGCGGGAGTCGGGATGAGCAGTTCTTC. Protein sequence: CAISESFGASGSRDEQFF.

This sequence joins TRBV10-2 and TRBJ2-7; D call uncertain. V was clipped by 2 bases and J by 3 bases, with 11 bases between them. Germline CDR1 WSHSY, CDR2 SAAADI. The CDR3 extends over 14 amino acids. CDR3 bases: TGCGCCAGCAGTGAGAACCTTAGATACTACGAGCAGTACTTC. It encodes CASSENLRYYEQYF.

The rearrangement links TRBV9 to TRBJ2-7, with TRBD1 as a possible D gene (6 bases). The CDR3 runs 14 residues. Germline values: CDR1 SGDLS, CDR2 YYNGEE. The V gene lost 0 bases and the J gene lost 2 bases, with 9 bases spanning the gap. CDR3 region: CASSVGWGPYEQYF. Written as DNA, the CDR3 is TGTGCCAGCAGCGTAGGGTGGGGGCCCTACGAGCAGTACTTC.

CDR3 in DNA: TGTGCCAGCAGTGAACTGAACAGGGGGCACTATGAAAAACTGTTTTTT. Translation gives CASSELNRGHYEKLFF. The chain combines TRBV6-1 with TRBJ1-4; 9 nucleotides line up with TRBD1. CDR3 length: 16 amino acids. The germline V gene encodes CDR1 MNHNS and CDR2 SASEGT. Trimming at V came to 2 bases and at J to 6 bases, leaving 7 bases not matched to a gene.

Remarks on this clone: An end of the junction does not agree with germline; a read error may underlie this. In nucleotides, the CDR3 is TGTGCCAGCAGCTTAACGACAGGGAGCATAGATACGCAGTATTTT. Protein sequence: CASSLTTGSIDTQYF. This sequence joins TRBV7-9 and TRBJ2-3, with 7 bases matching TRBD1. The germline V gene encodes CDR1 SEHNR and CDR2 FQNEAQ (reference sequence). The CDR3 totals 15 residues. Full variable domain (missing parts from reference TRBV7-9 and TRBJ2-3): DTGVSQNPRHKITKRGQNVTFRCDPISEHNRLYWYRQTLGQGPEFLTYFQNEAQLEKSRLLSDRFSAERPKGSFSTLEIQRTEQGDSAMYLCASSLTTGSIDTQYFGPGTRLTVL.

The chain's CDR3 is CASSLYNRGTEAFF. DNA of the CDR3: TGTGCCAGCAGCTTATATAACAGGGGTACTGAAGCTTTCTTT. The chain joins TRBV7-8 to TRBJ1-1; 7 positions agree with TRBD1. CDR3 size: 14 residues. V was pared by 2 bases and J by 5 bases, with 5 bases of the junction left unmatched. CDR1 is SGHVS, CDR2 FQNEAQ, per germline.

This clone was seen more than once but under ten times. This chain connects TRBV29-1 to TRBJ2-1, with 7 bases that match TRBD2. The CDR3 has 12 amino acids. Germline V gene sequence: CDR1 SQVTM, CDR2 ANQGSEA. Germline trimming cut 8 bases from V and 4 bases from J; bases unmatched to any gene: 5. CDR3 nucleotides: TGCAGCACCCGCGGGAGTTACAATGAGCAGTTCTTC. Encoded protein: CSTRGSYNEQFF.